This T cell receptor (beta chain) is drawn from a study of T-cell reconstitution after alpha-beta-depleted transplantation in children (dated by TCRdb to 2016 to 2017). In the study overall: Using TCR repertoire profiling, the study quantitatively followed how T-cell immune reconstitution unfolded in children after TCRalphabeta/CD19-depleted allogeneic hematopoietic cell transplantation. The research as a whole found: Apparently early alphabetaT-cell count recovery about two months after transplant reportedly relied on only several hundred rapidly expanded clones derived from non-depleted graft cells. The high TCRbeta diversity at day 60 in some patients was ascribed to recipient T cells and intrathymic progenitors that had survived conditioning. Over the following months the frequencies of hyperexpanded clones went down, and after one year T-cell counts and TCRbeta diversity were mostly credited to newly produced T cells.

Read against the paper, the sample's treatment or condition label means: allogeneic hematopoietic cell transplantation with graft depleted of TCRalphabeta T cells and CD19 B cells. Transplant recipients were children who received TCRalphabeta/CD19-depleted allogeneic hematopoietic cell grafts. V is shortened by 2 bases, J by 3 bases, and the region joining them spans 10 bases. Based on the germline V gene, the CDR1 and CDR2 sequences are MNHNS and SASEGT. Taken from cysteine to phenylalanine, the CDR3 has 15 residues. Just the 45-base CDR3 DNA is kept, in frame starting at base 1. Receptors were amplified or captured by PCR. TCRdb shows the sequencer as Illumina HiSeq 2500. TCR libraries were prepared with molecular barcoding, using unique molecular identifiers to normalize TCRbeta repertoire quantification. The raw public data were reprocessed by TCRdb itself: fastp quality trimming at Q25, MiXCR clonotype calling, in-frame beta chains only. Entries that share a CDR3 protein sequence are merged under the most common genes and DNA. This sample has 6,600 or so distinct CDR3 sequences in its table, and approximately 5.1% of those were observed once. The top ten clones comprise 23% of the sample.

This clonotype appeared many times. It lacks a known antigen. No base qualities exist here, and no much larger clone lies one base off it. This specimen was PBMCs, mostly from graft donor cells, taken 180 days after TCRalphabeta/CD19-depleted stem cell transplant. This receptor chain uses TRBV6-1 and TRBJ2-2; no D segment can be confidently identified. The TCR sequence derives from a child in the first two years of life who had a stem cell transplant for acute myeloid leukemia, so the T cells may come from the graft donor. The sequenced DNA: TGTGCCAGCAGTGAAAGGCGGTTCCACACCGGGGAGCTGTTTTTT. This sequence encodes CASSERRFHTGELFF.